This is a list of T cell receptor beta chains from one sample in a study of cytomegalovirus exposure and HLA in healthy donors. Repertoires were generated with immunoSEQ multiplex PCR, while TCRdb's copy carries only in-frame clones and drops some. The table has some 170,000 clones, about four fifths seen once; the top ten hold about 2.6%. The material sequenced was PBMCs. The receptors come from a female donor in good health and CMV-seronegative. Both conserved end residues are part of each CDR3. The order of the fields is D gene, clone size, V gene, J gene, CDR3 protein, CDR3 DNA. D genes are given only for firm matches. Rows give clone size only sometimes, using once, few, many, or a class for an expanded clone.

d_call: TRBD2
clone_size: few
v_call: TRBV4-2
j_call: TRBJ2-2
cdr3_aa: CASSQELAGVNTGELFF
cdr3_nt: TGTGCCAGCAGCCAGGAACTAGCGGGAGTGAACACCGGGGAGCTGTTTTTT

d_call: TRBD2
clone_size: once
v_call: TRBV27
j_call: TRBJ2-3
cdr3_aa: CASGTSGQWGDTRYF
cdr3_nt: TGTGCCAGCGGGACTAGCGGGCAGTGGGGAGATACGCGGTATTTT

d_call: NA
clone_size: NA
v_call: TRBV5-1
j_call: TRBJ2-3
cdr3_aa: CASSLGSGTDTQYF
cdr3_nt: TGCGCCAGCAGCTTGGGGAGCGGCACAGATACGCAGTATTTT

d_call: TRBD2
clone_size: few
v_call: TRBV7-6
j_call: TRBJ2-1
cdr3_aa: CASSLVAGGGGEQFF
cdr3_nt: TGTGCCAGCAGCTTAGTGGCGGGAGGGGGGGGTGAGCAGTTCTTC

d_call: TRBD2
clone_size: NA
v_call: TRBV11-3
j_call: TRBJ2-2
cdr3_aa: CTSSRSGGTGELFF
cdr3_nt: TGTACCAGCAGCCGTAGCGGGGGTACCGGGGAGCTGTTTTTT

d_call: TRBD2
clone_size: few
v_call: TRBV5-4
j_call: TRBJ2-5
cdr3_aa: CASSLGTSGGAQETQYF
cdr3_nt: TGTGCCAGCAGCTTAGGCACTAGCGGGGGGGCCCAAGAGACCCAGTACTTC

d_call: TRBD2
clone_size: NA
v_call: TRBV7-9
j_call: TRBJ2-7
cdr3_aa: CASSRTSGPSYEQYF
cdr3_nt: TGTGCCAGCAGCCGGACTAGCGGGCCATCCTACGAGCAGTACTTC

d_call: NA
clone_size: few
v_call: TRBV29-1
j_call: TRBJ1-5
cdr3_aa: CSVGAGADQPQHF
cdr3_nt: TGCAGCGTTGGGGCAGGGGCAGACCAGCCCCAGCATTTT

d_call: NA
clone_size: NA
v_call: TRBV15
j_call: TRBJ1-3
cdr3_aa: CATSRDTGSGNTIYF
cdr3_nt: TGTGCCACCAGCCGGGACACCGGCTCTGGAAACACCATATATTTT

d_call: NA
clone_size: NA
v_call: TRBV7-2
j_call: TRBJ2-3
cdr3_aa: CASSPHRELTDTQYF
cdr3_nt: TGTGCCAGCAGCCCCCACAGGGAGTTAACAGATACGCAGTATTTT

d_call: TRBD2
clone_size: NA
v_call: TRBV29-1
j_call: TRBJ2-5
cdr3_aa: CSVEVPSRLAGQYF
cdr3_nt: TGCAGCGTTGAAGTTCCCAGTAGGCTAGCGGGGCAGTACTTC

d_call: NA
clone_size: NA
v_call: TRBV15
j_call: TRBJ2-7
cdr3_aa: CATSRDGGMPYEQYF
cdr3_nt: TGTGCCACCAGCAGAGATGGGGGGATGCCCTACGAGCAGTACTTC

d_call: NA
clone_size: NA
v_call: TRBV9
j_call: TRBJ1-6
cdr3_aa: CASSVAGSNSPLHF
cdr3_nt: TGTGCCAGCAGCGTAGCAGGGTCAAATTCACCCCTCCACTTT

d_call: NA
clone_size: NA
v_call: TRBV9
j_call: TRBJ1-1
cdr3_aa: CASSAHPGNTEAFF
cdr3_nt: TGTGCCAGCAGCGCCCACCCGGGGAACACTGAAGCTTTCTTT

d_call: TRBD1
clone_size: NA
v_call: TRBV28
j_call: TRBJ2-6
cdr3_aa: CASSEKTGFAGANVLTF
cdr3_nt: TGTGCCAGCAGTGAAAAGACAGGGTTTGCTGGGGCCAACGTCCTGACTTTC

d_call: NA
clone_size: once
v_call: TRBV19
j_call: TRBJ2-1
cdr3_aa: CASSPTGSDEQFF
cdr3_nt: TGTGCCAGTAGCCCGACTGGCTCAGATGAGCAGTTCTTC

d_call: NA
clone_size: NA
v_call: TRBV6-1
j_call: TRBJ1-1
cdr3_aa: CASRDSQGNTEAFF
cdr3_nt: TGTGCCAGCAGGGACTCACAGGGGAACACTGAAGCTTTCTTT

d_call: TRBD1
clone_size: NA
v_call: TRBV6-5
j_call: TRBJ1-2
cdr3_aa: CASSFTTGNGYTF
cdr3_nt: TGTGCCAGCAGTTTCACGACAGGGAATGGCTACACCTTC

d_call: NA
clone_size: NA
v_call: TRBV6-5
j_call: TRBJ2-2
cdr3_aa: CASSPYGWNTGELFF
cdr3_nt: TGTGCCAGCAGCCCTTACGGGTGGAACACCGGGGAGCTGTTTTTT

d_call: TRBD1
clone_size: NA
v_call: TRBV9
j_call: TRBJ2-3
cdr3_aa: CASSPSGTGTDTQYF
cdr3_nt: TGTGCCAGCAGCCCCTCCGGGACAGGCACAGATACGCAGTATTTT

d_call: TRBD2
clone_size: NA
v_call: TRBV9
j_call: TRBJ2-3
cdr3_aa: CASSVEEREADTQYF
cdr3_nt: TGTGCCAGCAGCGTAGAGGAGCGGGAGGCAGATACGCAGTATTTT

d_call: TRBD1
clone_size: NA
v_call: TRBV28
j_call: TRBJ1-2
cdr3_aa: CAITRAGGSRQF
cdr3_nt: TGTGCCATCACCCGGGCAGGGGGATCGCGCCAATTC

d_call: TRBD2
clone_size: NA
v_call: TRBV11-3
j_call: TRBJ2-5
cdr3_aa: CASSFGLAGVVGETQYF
cdr3_nt: TGTGCCAGCAGCTTCGGACTAGCGGGGGTAGTAGGAGAGACCCAGTACTTC

d_call: NA
clone_size: few
v_call: TRBV30
j_call: TRBJ1-3
cdr3_aa: CAWRGGSGNTIYF
cdr3_nt: TGTGCCTGGAGGGGGGGCTCTGGAAACACCATATATTTT

d_call: TRBD2
clone_size: NA
v_call: TRBV11-1
j_call: TRBJ2-7
cdr3_aa: CASSPEASGSYEQYF
cdr3_nt: TGTGCCAGCAGCCCCGAGGCTAGCGGCTCCTACGAGCAGTACTTC

d_call: NA
clone_size: once
v_call: TRBV19
j_call: TRBJ1-3
cdr3_aa: CASSIRGSSGNTIYF
cdr3_nt: TGTGCCAGTAGTATCAGGGGAAGCTCTGGAAACACCATATATTTT

d_call: TRBD1
clone_size: NA
v_call: TRBV19
j_call: TRBJ1-5
cdr3_aa: CASSSDRGLQPQHF
cdr3_nt: TGTGCCAGTAGCTCCGACAGGGGGCTACAGCCCCAGCATTTT

d_call: NA
clone_size: NA
v_call: TRBV6-1
j_call: TRBJ1-1
cdr3_aa: CASSFTGDGAFF
cdr3_nt: TGTGCCAGCAGTTTTACAGGTGATGGGGCTTTCTTT

d_call: NA
clone_size: NA
v_call: TRBV27
j_call: TRBJ1-5
cdr3_aa: CASSWDTYQPQHF
cdr3_nt: TGTGCCAGCAGTTGGGACACCTATCAGCCCCAGCATTTT

d_call: TRBD2
clone_size: NA
v_call: TRBV2
j_call: TRBJ2-1
cdr3_aa: CASSDRLAGGFGEQFF
cdr3_nt: TGTGCCAGCAGTGATCGACTAGCGGGAGGGTTTGGTGAGCAGTTCTTC

d_call: TRBD2
clone_size: once
v_call: TRBV15
j_call: TRBJ2-1
cdr3_aa: CATSRDPASGYPQFF
cdr3_nt: TGTGCCACCAGCAGAGATCCGGCTAGCGGGTATCCGCAGTTCTTC

d_call: NA
clone_size: few
v_call: TRBV7-6
j_call: TRBJ2-1
cdr3_aa: CASSWPPLVGTSSYNEQFF
cdr3_nt: TGTGCCAGCAGTTGGCCCCCCCTTGTGGGTACTAGCTCCTACAATGAGCAGTTCTTC

d_call: NA
clone_size: NA
v_call: TRBV30
j_call: TRBJ2-3
cdr3_aa: CAWRFTQTDTQYF
cdr3_nt: TGTGCCTGGAGGTTTACCCAGACAGATACGCAGTATTTT

d_call: TRBD1
clone_size: once
v_call: TRBV19
j_call: TRBJ1-2
cdr3_aa: CASSADPSGGHGYTF
cdr3_nt: TGTGCCAGTTCAGCGGACCCTTCAGGGGGCCATGGCTACACCTTC

d_call: TRBD1
clone_size: NA
v_call: TRBV5-1
j_call: TRBJ1-1
cdr3_aa: CASTYLVPGQGKAFF
cdr3_nt: TGCGCCAGCACCTATTTAGTCCCGGGACAGGGAAAAGCTTTCTTT

d_call: NA
clone_size: NA
v_call: TRBV7-9
j_call: TRBJ1-4
cdr3_aa: CSSSLQASGEKLFF
cdr3_nt: TGTTCCAGCAGCTTACAGGCCTCGGGGGAAAAACTGTTTTTT

d_call: TRBD1
clone_size: NA
v_call: TRBV27
j_call: TRBJ1-1
cdr3_aa: CASTPMGQGRGAFF
cdr3_nt: TGTGCCAGCACACCTATGGGACAGGGCCGGGGAGCTTTCTTT

d_call: TRBD1
clone_size: NA
v_call: TRBV10-3
j_call: TRBJ1-2
cdr3_aa: CAISIDRGRGYTF
cdr3_nt: TGTGCCATCAGTATAGACAGGGGGAGAGGCTACACCTTC

d_call: NA
clone_size: NA
v_call: TRBV7-9
j_call: TRBJ1-1
cdr3_aa: CASSLDRVPDTEAFF
cdr3_nt: TGTGCCAGCAGCTTAGACAGGGTCCCAGACACTGAAGCTTTCTTT

d_call: NA
clone_size: NA
v_call: TRBV4-1
j_call: TRBJ2-5
cdr3_aa: CASSQVPGEEETQYF
cdr3_nt: TGCGCCAGCAGCCAAGTGCCCGGGGAAGAAGAGACCCAGTACTTC

d_call: TRBD2
clone_size: NA
v_call: TRBV5-4
j_call: TRBJ2-1
cdr3_aa: CASSLAVGARLAGPSEQFF
cdr3_nt: TGTGCCAGCAGCTTGGCCGTAGGGGCGCGACTAGCGGGGCCCAGTGAGCAGTTCTTC

d_call: TRBD1
clone_size: NA
v_call: TRBV5-5
j_call: TRBJ1-5
cdr3_aa: CASSVDPGTGGFQPQHF
cdr3_nt: TGTGCCAGCAGCGTCGATCCCGGGACAGGGGGTTTTCAGCCCCAGCATTTT

d_call: NA
clone_size: NA
v_call: TRBV4-1
j_call: TRBJ2-7
cdr3_aa: CASRLQTGSYEQYF
cdr3_nt: TGCGCCAGCAGACTTCAGACAGGCTCCTACGAGCAGTACTTC

d_call: TRBD1
clone_size: NA
v_call: TRBV7-2
j_call: TRBJ2-5
cdr3_aa: CASSTDRGQETQYF
cdr3_nt: TGTGCCAGCAGCACGGACAGGGGCCAAGAGACCCAGTACTTC

d_call: TRBD1
clone_size: NA
v_call: TRBV2
j_call: TRBJ1-4
cdr3_aa: CASSVTGANEKLFF
cdr3_nt: TGTGCCAGCAGCGTGACAGGGGCCAATGAAAAACTGTTTTTT

d_call: NA
clone_size: NA
v_call: TRBV30
j_call: TRBJ1-1
cdr3_aa: CAWSRGMNTEAFF
cdr3_nt: TGTGCCTGGAGTAGGGGAATGAACACTGAAGCTTTCTTT

d_call: TRBD1
clone_size: NA
v_call: TRBV27
j_call: TRBJ1-5
cdr3_aa: CASSFLTGDQNGNQPQHF
cdr3_nt: TGTGCCAGCAGTTTTTTAACAGGGGACCAGAATGGCAATCAGCCCCAGCATTTT

d_call: TRBD2
clone_size: NA
v_call: TRBV11-1
j_call: TRBJ2-1
cdr3_aa: CASSQREGSSGGNEQFF
cdr3_nt: TGTGCCAGCAGCCAACGCGAAGGATCTAGCGGGGGCAATGAGCAGTTCTTC

d_call: TRBD1
clone_size: NA
v_call: TRBV28
j_call: TRBJ2-1
cdr3_aa: CASSFRDSSSGEQFF
cdr3_nt: TGTGCCAGCAGTTTCCGGGACAGTTCCTCAGGTGAGCAGTTCTTC

d_call: NA
clone_size: NA
v_call: TRBV6-1
j_call: TRBJ1-6
cdr3_aa: CASIRDFRNSPLHF
cdr3_nt: TGTGCCAGCATACGGGACTTTAGAAATTCACCCCTCCACTTT

d_call: TRBD2
clone_size: once
v_call: TRBV29-1
j_call: TRBJ2-3
cdr3_aa: CSVRAGVRGTDTQYF
cdr3_nt: TGCAGCGTTCGAGCGGGAGTCAGAGGTACAGATACGCAGTATTTT

d_call: NA
clone_size: NA
v_call: TRBV7-9
j_call: TRBJ2-2
cdr3_aa: CASSPRNGELFF
cdr3_nt: TGTGCCAGCAGCCCCCGTAATGGGGAGCTGTTTTTT

d_call: NA
clone_size: NA
v_call: TRBV4-2
j_call: TRBJ2-7
cdr3_aa: CASSPQRVAYEQYF
cdr3_nt: TGTGCCAGCAGCCCTCAGCGGGTGGCCTACGAGCAGTACTTC

d_call: NA
clone_size: few
v_call: TRBV2
j_call: TRBJ2-1
cdr3_aa: CASNRGSYNEQFF
cdr3_nt: TGTGCCAGCAACCGGGGCTCCTACAATGAGCAGTTCTTC